Listed below are T cell receptor beta chains from one sample, sequenced in a study of T cell responses to AZD1222 COVID-19 vaccine. Sequencing was performed with immunoSEQ multiplex PCR; in TCRdb, only in-frame clones are kept and a portion is missing. The sample has some 100,000 clones, less than 90% seen once. Specimen: peripheral blood, collected on day 0 of AZD1222 vaccination. All receptors derive from an adult in good health. Each CDR3 is given with its conserved first and last residue. The D gene is left open where the match is weak. A clone size is listed for some rows: how often the clone was seen (once, few, many), or a class if it is expanded.

TRBJ2-1 | TRBV3-1/TRBV3-2 | NA | TRBD2 | TGTGCCAGCAGCCAAGATCATAGGCGGGAGAAGTTCTTC | CASSQDHRREKFF
TRBJ2-7 | TRBV28 | NA | TRBD2 | TGTGCCAGCAGTCATACTAGCGGGAGCCCCTACGAGCAGTACTTC | CASSHTSGSPYEQYF
TRBJ1-2 | TRBV6-1 | NA | NA | TGTGCCAGCAGTGAAGCGCAACCCGTCTATGGCTACACCTTC | CASSEAQPVYGYTF
TRBJ1-2 | TRBV11-2 | few | TRBD1 | TGTGCCAGCAGCTCCACGGACAGGGCCATCTCCCAGGGCTACACCTTC | CASSSTDRAISQGYTF
TRBJ1-2 | TRBV5-1 | NA | NA | TGCGCCAGCAGCCCTGGAGGCCTTGGGGGCTATGGCTACACCTTC | CASSPGGLGGYGYTF
TRBJ2-5 | TRBV5-1 | NA | NA | TGCGCCAGCAGCTTGGGGAACATCCAAGAGACCCAGTACTTC | CASSLGNIQETQYF
TRBJ1-2 | TRBV23-1 | NA | NA | TGCGCCAGCAGTCAAGTTTCAGGGCGTGACTATGGCTACACCTTC | CASSQVSGRDYGYTF
TRBJ2-2 | TRBV6-5 | NA | NA | TGTGCCAGCAGTCACCAGACTGAGACCGGGGAGCTGTTTTTT | CASSHQTETGELFF
TRBJ1-1 | TRBV29-1 | NA | TRBD1 | TGCAGCGGGGACAGGCCCCCTTCGAACACTGAAGCTTTCTTT | CSGDRPPSNTEAFF
TRBJ2-4 | TRBV28 | NA | NA | TGTGCCAGCTCCGGGATAGGGGCAGCCAAAAACATTCAGTACTTC | CASSGIGAAKNIQYF
TRBJ1-2 | TRBV19 | once | TRBD1 | TGTGCCAGTAGTATTAAAGGGGGCGGACTCTATGGCTACACCTTC | CASSIKGGGLYGYTF
TRBJ1-1 | TRBV29-1 | NA | NA | TGCAGCGGGAGGGCAGGGGCGCCTGAAGCTTTCTTT | CSGRAGAPEAFF
TRBJ1-2 | TRBV30 | NA | NA | TGTGCTTGGACCAGGGCTGGAAGCTACACCTTC | CAWTRAGSYTF
TRBJ1-2 | TRBV20-1 | NA | NA | TGCAGTGCTAGTGGAGACAAGGATGGCTACACCTTC | CSASGDKDGYTF
TRBJ2-1 | TRBV7-8 | NA | TRBD2 | TGTGCCAGCAGCTTACGCCTAGCGGCCTCCTACAATGAGCAGTTCTTC | CASSLRLAASYNEQFF
TRBJ2-7 | TRBV6-5 | once | TRBD1 | TGTGCCAGCAGAACCGGACAGGCCTACGAGCAGTACTTC | CASRTGQAYEQYF
TRBJ2-7 | TRBV2 | NA | NA | TGTGCCAGCAGCCCGCTAGGGGGACCCCACGAGCAGTACTTC | CASSPLGGPHEQYF
TRBJ2-1 | TRBV24-1 | NA | NA | TGTGCCACCAGTGACACAGCGTCGGGGATCAGCAATGAGCAGTTCTTC | CATSDTASGISNEQFF
TRBJ1-5 | TRBV4-1 | NA | NA | TGCGCCAGCAGCCACACGGGGCGGCGTAGACGGGATCAGCCCCAGCATTTT | CASSHTGRRRRDQPQHF
TRBJ1-5 | TRBV2 | NA | NA | TGTGCCAGCAGTGAAGAGTTTACAGGCAATCAGCCCCAGCATTTT | CASSEEFTGNQPQHF